Below, 28 T cell receptor beta chains from the same sample are listed, as sequenced in a study of T cells in Graves' hyperthyroidism and ophthalmopathy. The investigators amplified TCR beta CDR3 regions from RNA transcripts. Primed by the HTBI set, a first-round RT-PCR was run on the TCR CDR3. From the multiplex PCR reads, TCRdb called clonotypes with MiXCR, one entry per CDR3 protein. The sample lists under 350,000 distinct CDR3 sequences, approximately 17% occurring once. The specimen sequenced was blood. The receptors originated from a woman aged 60-75 years with Graves' ophthalmopathy.

The sample holds a few counts of this clonotype. The chain couples TRBV11-3 to TRBJ2-3, with 9 bases identical to TRBD2. Unmatched junction bases numbered 14, after V lost 4 bases and J lost 6 bases. The germline V gene has CDR1 SGHNT and CDR2 YENEEA. The length of the CDR3 is 17 residues. CDR3 coding DNA: TGTGCCAGCAGCTCGGGACTAGCAAATCGAAGGGGGGATACGCAGTATTTT. It is translated as CASSSGLANRRGDTQYF.

This clonotype occurred many times. The CDR3 region has the DNA TGTGCCAGCAGGCTCAACAGGGGTCCGTACAATGAGCAGTTCTTC. It specifies CASRLNRGPYNEQFF. V usage is TRBV6-1 and J usage is TRBJ2-1, with 7 bases aligning to TRBD1. Germline trimming cut 6 bases from V and 4 bases from J; bases unmatched to any gene: 9. Germline V gene lookup returns CDR1 MNHNS and CDR2 SASEGT. The CDR3 is made up of 15 amino acids.

The V and J genes are TRBV20-1 and TRBJ2-3; 9 bases align to TRBD2. Germline V gene lookup returns CDR1 DFQATT and CDR2 SNEGSKA (reference sequence). This CDR3 comprises 14 residues. J was trimmed by 5 bases and V by 1 base; bases with no gene match: 4. CDR3 coding DNA: TGCAGTGCTAGAGGTAGCGGGGGATTAGATACGCAGTATTTT. Encoded protein: CSARGSGGLDTQYF.

The chain combines TRBV4-3 with TRBJ2-2; a weak D match, TRBD1 (6 bases). CDR1 is LGHNA, CDR2 YSLEER, per germline. This CDR3 has 13 amino acids. V was clipped by 8 bases and J by 13 bases, with 20 bases between them. In nucleotides, the CDR3 is TGCGCCAGCCAGCCGTCAGGGGTCGAGAGGCTGTTTTTT. This sequence encodes CASQPSGVERLFF.

This clonotype was counted a few times. The rearrangement uses TRBV27 and TRBJ2-3; maybe TRBD2 (5 bases). CDR1 is MNHEY and CDR2 is SMNVEV in the germline V gene (reference sequence). V was shortened by 2 bases and J by 5 bases, with 14 bases between the two germline ends. The length of the CDR3 is 15 residues. The CDR3 reads CASSLGSGGGDTQYF. CDR3 nucleotides: TGTGCCAGCAGTTTAGGTTCAGGAGGCGGAGATACGCAGTATTTT.

As to this clonotype: This may come from a read error, since a much larger clone is one base off. In nucleotides, the CDR3 is TGTGCCAGCAGTGAGTTTAATACGGGAAACGCCATATATTTT. Its protein is CASSEFNTGNAIYF. This sequence joins TRBV25-1 and TRBJ1-3; D gene uncertain. This CDR3 region has 14 residues. Germline CDR1 MGHDK, CDR2 SYGVNS.

This clonotype occurred a few times. For the CDR3, the DNA is TGTGCCAGCAGTCTCCAGAAGCCCTACGAGCAGTACTTC. Translated, it gives CASSLQKPYEQYF. This rearrangement joins TRBV7-7 to TRBJ2-7; D is undetermined. The CDR3 consists of 13 residues. V lost 6 bases, J lost 2 bases, and 11 bases lay in between. Germline CDR1 is SSHAT and CDR2 is FNYEAQ (reference sequence). The complete variable domain, with remaining parts taken from reference TRBV7-7 and TRBJ2-7, reads GAGVSQSPRYKVTKRGQDVTLRCDPISSHATLYWYQQALGQGPEFLTYFNYEAQPDKSGLPSDRFSAERPEGSISTLTIQRTEQRDSAMYRCASSLQKPYEQYFGPGTRLTVT.

This clonotype was counted between two and nine times. The chain carries TRBV10-3 and TRBJ1-4; D is ambiguous. The CDR3 covers 16 residues. Germline CDR1 reads ENHRY; CDR2 reads SYGVKD. The germline V and J ends were trimmed by 3 bases and 0 bases, with 11 bases remaining between them. This chain's CDR3 is CAISDPLGATNEKLFF. CDR3 nucleotide sequence: TGTGCCATCAGTGATCCCTTGGGAGCAACTAATGAAAAACTGTTTTTT.

On this clonotype itself: One base away lies a much larger clone, so this may be a sequencing read error. V gene TRBV2 combines with J gene TRBJ2-5; D remains ambiguous. Looked up from germline, CDR1 is SNHLY and CDR2 is FYNNEI. This CDR3 has 13 residues. CDR3 DNA sequence: TGTGCCAGCAGTGTATATGAACAAGAGACCCAGTGCTTC. Residues: CASSVYEQETQCF.

Details on this clonotype: This clone may be a read error of a much larger clone one base away. J is TRBJ2-3 and V is TRBV7-2, with D possibly matching TRBD2 (5 bases). CDR1 SGHTA and CDR2 FQGNSA come from the germline V gene. The CDR3 runs to 14 residues. The germline V and J ends were trimmed by 8 bases and 8 bases, with 20 bases remaining between them. The CDR3 DNA reads as TGTGCCAGCTCAACTAGTTCTAACGCAGGTACGCAGTATTTT. It specifies CASSTSSNAGTQYF.

In this sample, this clonotype turned up many times. The J gene is TRBJ2-2, the V gene TRBV28; unclear D gene. Trimming left V 3 bases short and J 3 bases short, with 8 bases between. The CDR3 is 14 residues long. CDR1 MDHEN and CDR2 SYDVKM come from the germline V gene. The CDR3 region is CASSFGSYTGELFF. CDR3 sequence (DNA): TGTGCCAGCAGTTTTGGCAGCTACACCGGGGAGCTGTTTTTT.

This clonotype was observed many times. The V and J genes are TRBV5-1 and TRBJ2-1, with 12 bases fitting TRBD2. In germline, CDR1 is SGHRS, CDR2 YFSETQ. The CDR3 has 16 residues. Trimming took 5 bases from V and 7 from J; bases not matched to a gene: 10. CDR3 loop: CASSPTSGRFGNEQFF. CDR3 DNA sequence: TGCGCCAGCAGTCCGACTAGCGGGAGATTTGGGAATGAGCAGTTCTTC.

The chain uses TRBV14 and TRBJ2-1; 9 nucleotides align to TRBD2. CDR3 length equals 17 residues. With 0 bases clipped from V and 5 bases from J, the junction kept 8 bases outside the gene matches. The germline gives CDR1 SGHDN, CDR2 FVKESK. CDR3 coding DNA: TGTGCCAGCAGCCAAGAGTTGAGCGGGAGGACCGACAATGAGCAGTTCTTC. This codes for CASSQELSGRTDNEQFF.

This clonotype came up a few times. This chain connects TRBV7-8 to TRBJ2-1; 15 bases are shared with TRBD2. CDR1 is SGHVS and CDR2 is FQNEAQ in the germline V gene. With 5 bases clipped from V and 0 bases from J, the junction kept 5 bases outside the gene matches. The CDR3 contains 18 residues. CDR3 coding DNA: TGTGCCAGCAGCAAAGGACTAGCGGGAGGGTACTCCTACAATGAGCAGTTCTTC. This sequence encodes CASSKGLAGGYSYNEQFF.

This clonotype has ten or more counts. The chain combines TRBV12-3 or TRBV12-4 with TRBJ1-1, with D perhaps TRBD1 (6 bases). The CDR3 length is 13 residues. Trimming cost V 1 base and J 11 bases, with 14 bases left between them. The CDR3 DNA sequence: TGTGCCAGCAGTTTAGGACAGGACGGGATGGCTTTCTTT. It encodes CASSLGQDGMAFF.

Note on this clonotype: One end of the junction is discordant with germline, which a read error may explain. The rearrangement uses TRBV5-4 and TRBJ1-2; 7 nucleotides align to TRBD1. This CDR3 has 14 residues. Germline V gene lookup returns CDR1 SGHNT and CDR2 YYREEE (reference sequence). The CDR3 spells CASRKDRRDYSYTF. The DNA for the CDR3 is TGTGCCAGCAGGAAGGACAGGCGAGACTATAGCTACACCTTC.

The genes are TRBV7-9 and TRBJ2-1; D may be TRBD2 (7 bases). The CDR3 has 15 amino acids. The V gene's germline CDR1 is SEHNR and CDR2 FQNEAQ (reference sequence). V was cut by 3 bases and J by 8 bases, with 17 bases left in between. The CDR3 sequence: CASSFYLGGGDEQFF. The CDR3 region has the DNA TGTGCCAGCAGCTTTTACCTCGGCGGGGGCGATGAGCAGTTCTTC.

A note on this clonotype: Since a much larger clone is just one base distant, this may be a read error. V gene TRBV6-2 or TRBV6-3 combines with J gene TRBJ2-1, with D perhaps TRBD2 (6 bases). Looked up from germline, CDR1 is MNHEY and CDR2 is SVGEGT. Trimming shortened V by 2 bases and J by 6 bases, and 23 bases separated the two germline ends. The CDR3 is made up of 18 amino acids. The CDR3 nucleotides read TGTGCCAGCAGTTACCAATTCGGGGAACTAGCCTGGGGCAATGAGCAGTTCTTC. Amino acid sequence: CASSYQFGELAWGNEQFF.

This clonotype was observed many times. The chain is built from TRBV27 and TRBJ2-1; 9 bases agree with TRBD1. CDR3 length: 14 residues. Germline CDR1 is MNHEY and CDR2 is SMNVEV (reference sequence). J gave up 8 bases and V 5 bases, and 7 bases lay outside the gene matches. The CDR3 spells CASSEGQGGDEQFF. The CDR3 region has the DNA TGTGCCAGCAGTGAGGGACAGGGAGGCGATGAGCAGTTCTTC.

This clonotype was seen repeatedly, ten times or more. This chain links TRBV11-2 with TRBJ2-1; TRBD1 or TRBD2 may be the D gene (7 bases each). CDR1 is SGHAT and CDR2 is FQNNGV in the germline V gene. With 4 bases removed from V and 7 bases from J, the gap between germline ends came to 20 bases. This CDR3 has 16 residues. The chain's CDR3 is CASSSPQGGPLNEQFF. CDR3 in DNA: TGTGCCAGCAGCTCTCCCCAGGGGGGGCCTTTGAATGAGCAGTTCTTC.

Regarding this clonotype: Germline is not matched at one junction end, which may reflect a read error. The chain joins TRBV6-9 to TRBJ2-3; 9 bases match TRBD2. The length of the CDR3 is 12 residues. Germline lookup yields CDR1 MNHGY and CDR2 SVAAGI. CDR3 sequence: CASTGSGGKQYF. The CDR3 bases are TGCGCCAGCACGGGTAGCGGGGGAAAGCAGTATTTT.

The chain employs TRBV4-3 and TRBJ1-5; unclear D gene. V lost 1 base and J 7 bases, leaving 11 bases between the germline ends. CDR1 LGHNA and CDR2 YSLEER come from the germline V gene. The length of the CDR3 is 14 residues. The CDR3 region is CASSQGSGGQPQHF. The CDR3 coding sequence is TGCGCCAGCAGCCAAGGATCTGGTGGCCAGCCCCAGCATTTT.

This clonotype was counted many times. The junction shows a germline mismatch at one end, possibly a read error. The chain employs TRBV7-2 and TRBJ2-3; 7 nucleotides align to TRBD1. The CDR3 has 15 residues. Germline assignment: CDR1 SGHTA and CDR2 FQGNSA. In nucleotides, the CDR3 is TGTGCCAGCAGCTTAATGCACAGGGGCACAGATGCGCAGTATTTT. Protein: CASSLMHRGTDAQYF.

Notes on this clonotype: A much larger clone lies one base from this, so it may be a read error. The chain couples TRBV7-3 to TRBJ1-1; TRBD1 agrees at 8 bases. In germline, CDR1 is SGHTA, CDR2 FQGTGA. This CDR3 region has 13 residues. The junction had 9 bases not matched to a gene; V was cut back by 7 bases and J by 8 bases. The CDR3 DNA reads TGTGCCAGCACCGCACAGACAGGGGTAGAAGCTTTCTTT. Its translation: CASTAQTGVEAFF.

This clonotype appeared many times. This chain uses TRBV3-1 with TRBJ2-1, with 7 bases that match TRBD2. Germline lookup yields CDR1 LGHDT and CDR2 YNNKEL (reference sequence). This CDR3 is 15 amino acids long. With V trimmed by 1 base and J by 10 bases, 10 bases remained unmatched. Here the CDR3 reads CASSQARTSSGEQFF. The CDR3 DNA follows: TGTGCCAGCAGCCAAGCCCGGACTAGTTCCGGAGAGCAGTTCTTC.

This clonotype was picked up many times. The gene calls are TRBV5-6 and TRBJ2-5, with TRBD1 identical over 9 bases. V trimming: 5 bases; J trimming: 7 bases; junction bases outside the gene matches: 12. The CDR3 has 15 amino acids. The germline gives CDR1 SGHDT, CDR2 YYEEEE. The chain's CDR3 is CASRNVGQGVGTQYF. CDR3 nucleotides: TGTGCCAGCAGGAATGTGGGACAGGGAGTTGGGACCCAGTACTTC.

This clonotype occurred a few times. The chain carries TRBV9 and TRBJ1-2, with TRBD1 matching over 8 bases. The CDR3 spans 16 residues. The germline CDR1 and CDR2 sequences are SGDLS and YYNGEE. V dropped 3 bases and J dropped 4; count of bases not matched to a gene: 11. CDR3 nucleotide sequence: TGTGCCAGCAGCGAATTAACGACAGGGGTGCCCTATGGCTACACCTTC. Its translation: CASSELTTGVPYGYTF.

This clonotype has ten or more counts. The CDR3 DNA reads TGTGCCAGCAGCCCGGGGACTAGCGGGAAGGAGCAGTTCTTC. Translation: CASSPGTSGKEQFF. The V gene is TRBV5-4, the J gene TRBJ2-1, with 13 bases aligning to TRBD2. The CDR3 loop spans 14 amino acids. Germline CDR1 and CDR2: SGHNT and YYREEE (reference sequence). The V segment lost 4 bases and the J segment 10 bases; nucleotides outside the gene matches: 5.